Below, one T cell receptor (beta chain) is given with its context. The data belong to a study of Graves' ophthalmopathy and Graves' hyperthyroidism. The study amplified TCR beta CDR3 regions using RNA transcripts. Second-round multiplex PCR came after first-round RT-PCR with HTBI primers. A single record per CDR3 protein comes from TCRdb applying MiXCR to the multiplex PCR reads. The table includes 450,000 to 600,000 distinct CDR3 sequences, about 35% detected once. CDR3 length: 14 residues. The junction had 8 bases not matched to a gene; V was cut back by 5 bases and J by 8 bases. Other autoimmune diseases, uncontrolled infections, pregnancy or lactation ruled patients out of participation.

The sequenced material came from peripheral blood or thyroid tissue (not recorded which). This receptor was taken from an adult man with Graves' hyperthyroidism. The chain is built from TRBV12-3 or TRBV12-4 and TRBJ1-2, with 10 nucleotides matching TRBD1. The CDR3 DNA sequence: TGTGCCAGCAGTACCCGGGACAGGGGAGCGGGCTACACCTTC. Protein: CASSTRDRGAGYTF.